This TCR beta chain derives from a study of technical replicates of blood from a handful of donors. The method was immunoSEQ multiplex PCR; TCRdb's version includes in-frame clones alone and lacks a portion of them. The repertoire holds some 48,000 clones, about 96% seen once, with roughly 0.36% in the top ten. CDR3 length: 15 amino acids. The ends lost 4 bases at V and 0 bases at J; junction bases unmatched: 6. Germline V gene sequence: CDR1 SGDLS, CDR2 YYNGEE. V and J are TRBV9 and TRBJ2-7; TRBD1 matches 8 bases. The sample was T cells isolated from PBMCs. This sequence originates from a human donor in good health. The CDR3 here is CASSLGTGGSYEQYF. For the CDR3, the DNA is TGTGCCAGCAGCCTAGGAACAGGGGGCTCCTACGAGCAGTACTTC. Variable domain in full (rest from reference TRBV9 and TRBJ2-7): DSGVTQTPKHLITATGQRVTLRCSPRSGDLSVYWYQQSLDQGLQFLIQYYNGEERAKGNILERFSAQQFPDLHSELNLSSLELGDSALYFCASSLGTGGSYEQYFGPGTRLTVT.